This T cell receptor (beta chain) originates from a study of T-cell memory formation after mild COVID-19. Findings and caveats of the study: CD4+ contracting clones lay mainly in CM and EM, CD8+ ones in EMRA. Confirmation of SARS-CoV-2 specificity was lacking for second-wave clones peaking day 37. Certain responding clones were present in pre-infection memory, suggesting participation of cross-reactive memory.

For this clonotype: Its antigen is not identified.

The CDR3 sequence is 15 residues long. The J segment lost 7 bases and the V segment lost 1 base, leaving 6 bases of the junction unmatched. In germline, CDR1 is GTSNPN, CDR2 SVGIG (reference sequence). 5'RACE with constant-segment primers built TCRalpha and TCRbeta cDNA libraries with UMIs. TCRdb passed the 5' RACE reads through MiXCR, listing each CDR3 protein once. In the table there are about 410,000 distinct CDR3 sequences, 20% to 30% of which are singletons. The specimen sequenced was PBMCs or a T cell subset sorted from them (not recorded which). The V and J genes are TRBV30 and TRBJ2-2; 10 positions agree with TRBD2. The TCR comes from an adult woman who had mild COVID-19 (a few samples of this study predate the infection). Cell type and time point are not known. The CDR3 DNA follows: TGTGCCTGGAGTGGGCTAGCGGGAGTGGTCGGGGAGCTGTTTTTT. Its protein is CAWSGLAGVVGELFF.